These T cell receptor beta chains were read from a single sample in a study of blood T cell repertoires in COVID-19. Here immunoSEQ multiplex PCR was the method, and the copy in TCRdb shows in-frame clones only, minus some. The table has 110,000 to 150,000 clones, roughly 80% seen once; the top ten hold over 8.5%. What was sequenced was peripheral blood. The receptors stem from a man aged 45 to 65 with active or convalescent COVID-19. CDR3s include the opening cysteine and the closing phenylalanine or tryptophan. The D gene is left open where the match is weak. Expanded clones get a size class; other rows say once, few or many, or leave the size out.

D | J | size | V | DNA | CDR3
TRBD1 | TRBJ1-6 | NA | TRBV30 | TGTGCCTGGAGTTCTACAGGGGACCTCTATAATTCACCCCTCCACTTT | CAWSSTGDLYNSPLHF
NA | TRBJ2-7 | NA | TRBV4-1 | TGCGCCAGCAGCCCCTCCCTCGGACAGGAGGGGTTGGTGCAGTACTTC | CASSPSLGQEGLVQYF
TRBD1 | TRBJ1-6 | NA | TRBV7-9 | TGTGCCAGCAGCCCGGGGACAGGGTATAATTCACCCCTCCACTTT | CASSPGTGYNSPLHF
TRBD1 | TRBJ1-3 | NA | TRBV10-3 | TGTGCCATCACGGGGGACAGGTCTGGAAACACCATATATTTT | CAITGDRSGNTIYF
NA | TRBJ2-2 | NA | TRBV29-1 | TGCAGCGTAGTGCATTTCGGGGGGGAGCTGTTTTTT | CSVVHFGGELFF
TRBD1 | TRBJ2-7 | NA | TRBV7-6 | TGTGCCAGCAGCCAAGGACAGGGATTAAGCTACGAGCAGTACTTC | CASSQGQGLSYEQYF
NA | TRBJ1-4 | NA | TRBV5-8 | TGTGCCAGCAGCTTGGCGACAGTCCTTAATGAAAAACTGTTTTTT | CASSLATVLNEKLFF
TRBD1 | TRBJ1-3 | NA | TRBV7-9 | TGTGCCAGCAGCTTAGGAGGGACAGGGGGAAACACCATATATTTT | CASSLGGTGGNTIYF
TRBD2 | TRBJ2-1 | NA | TRBV11-3 | TGTGCCAGCAGCAAGACTAGCGGGAGTCTCCGTGAGCAGTTCTTC | CASSKTSGSLREQFF
NA | TRBJ1-1 | once | TRBV5-1 | TGCGCCAGCAGCGTGACATCGAACACTGAAGCTTTCTTT | CASSVTSNTEAFF
NA | TRBJ2-7 | NA | TRBV7-2 | TGTGCCAGCAGCTCAGGCTACCGTCCGAGCTCCTACGAGCAGTACTTC | CASSSGYRPSSYEQYF
TRBD2 | TRBJ2-7 | once | TRBV2 | TGTGCCAGCAGTGAAGCGCTTGGCGGGAGGATGGACTACGAGCAGTACTTC | CASSEALGGRMDYEQYF
NA | TRBJ1-3 | few | TRBV30 | TGTGCCTGGATAACCTTTAGCTTAAGCTCTGGAAACACCATATATTTT | CAWITFSLSSGNTIYF
NA | TRBJ2-7 | NA | TRBV12-3/TRBV12-4 | TGTGCCAGCCCTGGTACGGGCGAGCAGTACTTC | CASPGTGEQYF
TRBD2 | TRBJ2-1 | NA | TRBV18 | TGTGCCAGCTCACGGCGGGAGGACAATGAGCAGTTCTTC | CASSRREDNEQFF
NA | TRBJ2-7 | NA | TRBV4-1 | TGCGCCAGCAGCCCCGGTGTGGAGGGCCCCTACGAGCAGTACTTC | CASSPGVEGPYEQYF
TRBD2 | TRBJ2-5 | NA | TRBV7-3 | TGTGCCAGCAGCCCCCAGGGACTACTCCAAGAGACCCAGTACTTC | CASSPQGLLQETQYF
TRBD1 | TRBJ1-1 | NA | TRBV27 | TGTGCCAGCAGTGTCAGGGGGCTGAACACTGAAGCTTTCTTT | CASSVRGLNTEAFF
NA | TRBJ2-3 | NA | TRBV6-1 | TGTGCCAGCAGTGAATTGGCAGACACTAGCACAGATACGCAGTATTTT | CASSELADTSTDTQYF
TRBD2 | TRBJ2-5 | NA | TRBV29-1 | TGCAGCATTGGAGGCGGGAGGGCCGAAGAGACCCAGTACTTC | CSIGGGRAEETQYF
NA | TRBJ2-7 | NA | TRBV19 | TGTGCCAGTGGACCAGGGTTCCACGAGCAGTACTTC | CASGPGFHEQYF
TRBD2 | TRBJ2-2 | NA | TRBV6-1 | TGTGCCAGCACAGAAGCGGGAGGGGGTAACACCGGGGAGCTGTTTTTT | CASTEAGGGNTGELFF
TRBD2 | TRBJ2-7 | NA | TRBV9 | TGTGCCAGCAGCGTAGGCGGGGGACCCTACGAGCAGTACTTC | CASSVGGGPYEQYF
NA | TRBJ2-3 | NA | TRBV5-6 | TGTGCCAGCAGCCCTAGGGCGAGACAGATGCTAGATACGCAGTATTTT | CASSPRARQMLDTQYF
TRBD1 | TRBJ2-7 | NA | TRBV25-1 | TGTGCCAGCAGTGAACCGGGACAGGGTGCCGAGCAGTACTTC | CASSEPGQGAEQYF
NA | TRBJ2-5 | NA | TRBV6-4 | TGTGCCACCACCCCGGGGTTCCAAGAGACCCAGTACTTC | CATTPGFQETQYF
TRBD2 | TRBJ2-7 | NA | TRBV19 | TGTGCCAGTTCGACTAGCGGGAGGGCCTACGAGCAGTACTTC | CASSTSGRAYEQYF
NA | TRBJ1-2 | NA | TRBV7-9 | TGTGCCAGCAGCCCTGGACAGTTTAACTATGGCTACACCTTC | CASSPGQFNYGYTF
TRBD1 | TRBJ1-1 | NA | TRBV5-1 | TGCGCCAGCAGCCTCAGTCAGGGGGCTCACACTGAAGCTTTCTTT | CASSLSQGAHTEAFF
NA | TRBJ1-5 | NA | TRBV6-1 | TGTGCCAGCAGTGATCTGATGGGCACACCTAAACAGCCCCAGCATTTT | CASSDLMGTPKQPQHF
NA | TRBJ2-1 | once | TRBV4-1 | TGCGCCAGCAGCCGAGACAGGGGAGGGTCCTACAATGAGCAGTTCTTC | CASSRDRGGSYNEQFF
NA | TRBJ2-3 | few | TRBV14 | TGTGCCAGCAGCCAAGCTCGCGCATACGCAGATACGCAGTATTTT | CASSQARAYADTQYF
TRBD2 | TRBJ2-7 | NA | TRBV10-3 | TGTGCCATCGCGACTAGCGGGGTGTGGGGGGAGCAGTACTTC | CAIATSGVWGEQYF
NA | TRBJ1-5 | few | TRBV7-8 | TGTGCCAGCAGCTTAGGGGCCAGCAATCAGCCCCAGCATTTT | CASSLGASNQPQHF
NA | TRBJ2-3 | NA | TRBV5-1 | TGCGCCAGCAGCTTGGGGACAAGGGGACAAATCGATACGCAGTATTTT | CASSLGTRGQIDTQYF
NA | TRBJ1-6 | once | TRBV3-1/TRBV3-2 | TGTGCCAGCAGCCAAGATGCGGGGCTGAGGTCACCCCTCCACTTT | CASSQDAGLRSPLHF
NA | TRBJ2-7 | NA | TRBV7-9 | TGTGCCAGCAGCCTCACTGGGGGGTCAACCTACGAGCAGTACTTC | CASSLTGGSTYEQYF